Listed below are T cell receptor beta chains from one sample, sequenced in a study of T cells in Graves' hyperthyroidism and ophthalmopathy. MiXCR, applied by TCRdb to the multiplex PCR reads, yields one record per CDR3 protein. Seen here are a few hundred thousand distinct CDR3 sequences, under 15% observed once, and the top ten hold around a sixth. The sequenced sample consisted of blood. Receptor source: a woman under 30 with Graves' hyperthyroidism. Both conserved end residues are part of each CDR3. The D gene is left open where the match is weak. Not all rows give a size; the values are once, few, many and, for expanded clones, a class.

>-|TRBV29-1|-|TRBJ2-3
CSVVTSRPDTQYF
TGCAGCGTTGTGACTAGTAGGCCAGATACGCAGTATTTT
>-|TRBV4-1|few|TRBJ2-1
CASSATAYNEQFF
TGCGCCAGCAGCGCGACAGCCTACAATGAGCAGTTCTTC
>TRBD1|TRBV30|many|TRBJ2-7
CAWRRTGTYEQYF
TGTGCCTGGAGACGGACAGGGACCTACGAGCAGTACTTC
>TRBD2|TRBV20-1|-|TRBJ2-5
CSARVPGRLAGQAGTQYF
TGCAGTGCTAGAGTGCCGGGGAGGCTAGCGGGTCAAGCGGGGACCCAGTACTTC
>-|TRBV2|many|TRBJ1-2
CASSEGGGDYGYTF
TGTGCCAGCAGTGAAGGGGGGGGGGACTATGGCTACACCTTC
>-|TRBV2|many|TRBJ1-1
CASRASPNTEAFF
TGTGCCAGCAGGGCCAGCCCGAACACTGAAGCTTTCTTT
>TRBD1|TRBV11-2|many|TRBJ1-4
CASSLGDRDIEKLFF
TGTGCCAGCAGCTTAGGCGACAGGGATATTGAAAAACTGTTTTTT
>-|TRBV27|few|TRBJ2-1
CATRSMYGYNEQFF
TGTGCCACCAGATCCATGTACGGCTACAATGAGCAGTTCTTC
>TRBD2|TRBV12-3/TRBV12-4|many|TRBJ2-1
CASSILAGVSEEQFF
TGTGCCAGCAGCATACTAGCGGGAGTGTCAGAGGAGCAGTTCTTC
>-|TRBV5-1|many|TRBJ2-1
CASSPPSVGNEQFF
TGCGCCAGCAGCCCTCCTAGCGTGGGGAATGAGCAGTTCTTC
>-|TRBV5-1|few|TRBJ2-5
CASSEGNPETQYF
TGCGCCAGCAGCGAAGGCAACCCAGAGACCCAGTACTTC